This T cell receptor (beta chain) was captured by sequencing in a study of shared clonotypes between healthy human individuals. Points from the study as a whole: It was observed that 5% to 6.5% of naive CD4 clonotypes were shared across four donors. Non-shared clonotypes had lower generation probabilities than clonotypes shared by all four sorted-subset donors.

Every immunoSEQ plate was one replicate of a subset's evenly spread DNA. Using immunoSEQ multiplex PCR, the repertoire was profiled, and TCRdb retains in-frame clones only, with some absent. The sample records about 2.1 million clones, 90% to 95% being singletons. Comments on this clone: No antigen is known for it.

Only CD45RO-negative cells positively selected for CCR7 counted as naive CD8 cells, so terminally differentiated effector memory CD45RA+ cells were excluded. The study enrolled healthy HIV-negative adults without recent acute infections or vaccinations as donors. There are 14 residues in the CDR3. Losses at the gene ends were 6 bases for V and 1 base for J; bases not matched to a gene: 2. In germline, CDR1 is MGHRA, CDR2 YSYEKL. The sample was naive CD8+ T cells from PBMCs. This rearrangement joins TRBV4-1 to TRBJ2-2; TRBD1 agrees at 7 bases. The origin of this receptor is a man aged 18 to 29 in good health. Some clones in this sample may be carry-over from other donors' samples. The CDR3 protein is CASRWDRNTGELFF. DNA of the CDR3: TGCGCCAGCAGGTGGGACAGGAACACCGGGGAGCTGTTTTTT.